Listed below are T cell receptor beta chains from one sample, sequenced in a study of blood T cell repertoires in COVID-19. Profiling relied on immunoSEQ multiplex PCR, and the TCRdb table lists in-frame clones only, not all of them. The table lists roughly 240,000 clones, 84% of them singletons. Sequenced: peripheral blood. Every receptor here comes from a man aged 40-49 years who had recovered from COVID-19. Each CDR3 is given with its conserved first and last residue. Each record gives: clone size, V gene, J gene, D gene, CDR3 DNA, CDR3 protein. A D gene is named only where the DNA matches it firmly. Clone size is shown for a subset of rows, as once, few, many or a class of expanded clone.

size: -
V: TRBV5-4
J: TRBJ2-5
D: -
DNA: TGTGCCAGCAGCACCGGACTATCCCAAGAGACCCAGTACTTC
CDR3: CASSTGLSQETQYF

size: -
V: TRBV18
J: TRBJ2-7
D: -
DNA: TGTGCCAGCTCACCAGGCAGCTACGAGCAGTACTTC
CDR3: CASSPGSYEQYF

size: once
V: TRBV5-1
J: TRBJ1-1
D: TRBD1
DNA: TGCGCCAGCAGCTTGGAGGCGACAGGGGTCAGCACTGAAGCTTTCTTT
CDR3: CASSLEATGVSTEAFF

size: -
V: TRBV27
J: TRBJ1-1
D: -
DNA: TGTGCCAGCAGTCTTTCCTGGGGGGTGTCGGGCACTGAAGCTTTCTTT
CDR3: CASSLSWGVSGTEAFF

size: -
V: TRBV7-2
J: TRBJ1-5
D: TRBD1
DNA: TGTGCCAGCAGCTCTCAGCCGGGACAGGGTTGGCATTTT
CDR3: CASSSQPGQGWHF

size: -
V: TRBV9
J: TRBJ2-3
D: -
DNA: TGTGCCAGCAGCGGGGACTTTCAAGATGGGCAGTATTTT
CDR3: CASSGDFQDGQYF

size: -
V: TRBV14
J: TRBJ1-1
D: -
DNA: TGTGCCAGCAGCCAAGATTTACGGGGGAACACTGAAGCTTTCTTT
CDR3: CASSQDLRGNTEAFF

size: -
V: TRBV21-1
J: TRBJ1-1
D: -
DNA: TGTGCCAGCAGCGCGGGACAGGGAAACACTGAAGCTTTCTTT
CDR3: CASSAGQGNTEAFF

size: -
V: TRBV2
J: TRBJ2-5
D: TRBD1
DNA: TGTGCCAGCAGTCTAGACAGGGGTGGGCAAGAGACCCAGTACTTC
CDR3: CASSLDRGGQETQYF

size: -
V: TRBV6-5
J: TRBJ1-5
D: -
DNA: TGTGCCAGCAGGGTGACCCAGGGAGGGAGCCCCAGGCATTTT
CDR3: CASRVTQGGSPRHF

size: -
V: TRBV5-6
J: TRBJ2-7
D: TRBD1
DNA: TGTGCCAGCTCCGCCGGGACAGGGGTAGGCGAGCAGTACTTC
CDR3: CASSAGTGVGEQYF

size: -
V: TRBV6-5
J: TRBJ2-5
D: TRBD1
DNA: TGTGCCAGCAGCTATCTGACAGGGGAAGAGACCCAGTACTTC
CDR3: CASSYLTGEETQYF

size: -
V: TRBV6-5
J: TRBJ1-1
D: TRBD1
DNA: TGTGCCAGCAGGGGACAGGGAATCACTGAAGCTTTCTTT
CDR3: CASRGQGITEAFF

size: -
V: TRBV5-4
J: TRBJ1-1
D: -
DNA: TGTGCCAGCAGCTTGGCCTCGGACGGGAGGGAGAAAGCTTTCTTT
CDR3: CASSLASDGREKAFF

size: -
V: TRBV6-5
J: TRBJ1-6
D: -
DNA: TGTGCCAGCAGCCTAAGCGGGGTGAATTCACCCCTCCACTTT
CDR3: CASSLSGVNSPLHF

size: -
V: TRBV6-2/TRBV6-3
J: TRBJ2-7
D: -
DNA: TGTGCCAGCAGTTACTCGCAGGCAGGTAGTGCCGAGCAGTACTTC
CDR3: CASSYSQAGSAEQYF

size: -
V: TRBV11-3
J: TRBJ2-3
D: -
DNA: TGTGCCAGCAGCTTAGGCAGGGCTCGGGGGTCAGATACGCAGTATTTT
CDR3: CASSLGRARGSDTQYF

size: -
V: TRBV27
J: TRBJ2-7
D: -
DNA: TGTGCCACCCGGCGGGTAGGCGCCTACGAGCAGTACTTC
CDR3: CATRRVGAYEQYF

size: -
V: TRBV18
J: TRBJ2-2
D: TRBD1
DNA: TGTGCCAGCTCACTAGGGACAGGGAACACCGGGGAGCTGTTTTTT
CDR3: CASSLGTGNTGELFF

size: -
V: TRBV9
J: TRBJ2-3
D: TRBD2
DNA: TGTGCCAGCAGCCCATGGACTAGCGGGTTCACAGATACGCAGTATTTT
CDR3: CASSPWTSGFTDTQYF

size: -
V: TRBV5-1
J: TRBJ2-5
D: -
DNA: TGCGCCAGCAGCTTGGCCGGCACAGGCCAAGAGACCCAGTACTTC
CDR3: CASSLAGTGQETQYF

size: -
V: TRBV14
J: TRBJ1-1
D: -
DNA: TGTGCCAGCAGCCAACAGGAAGACACTGAAGCTTTCTTT
CDR3: CASSQQEDTEAFF

size: -
V: TRBV4-3
J: TRBJ2-7
D: -
DNA: TGCGCCAGCAGCCGGCGGGACCGAAGCTCCTACGAGCAGTACTTC
CDR3: CASSRRDRSSYEQYF